This is a list of T cell receptor beta chains from one sample in a study of OX40 agonist ivuxolimab in advanced cancers. Here immunoSEQ multiplex PCR was the method, and the copy in TCRdb shows in-frame clones only, minus some. Of around 70,000 clones listed, approximately 82% are singletons. Sequenced material: CD4+ or CD8+ T cells sorted from blood, taken in a trial of the OX40 agonist ivuxolimab. The receptors come from an adult with an advanced solid tumor such as melanoma, head and neck, liver or kidney cancer. The CDR3 runs from the conserved cysteine through the conserved F or W. The D gene is left open where the match is weak. Clone size is given for some rows only: seen once, a few or many times, or a class if the clone is expanded.

clone size,V gene,J gene,D gene,CDR3 DNA,CDR3 protein
NA,TRBV19,TRBJ2-1,NA,TGTGCCAGTAGCACCATGGCAGCGGCCCTCTCCTACAATGAGCAGTTCTTC,CASSTMAAALSYNEQFF
NA,TRBV7-9,TRBJ2-5,NA,TGTGCCAGCAGCCTTCGGACAGCACAAGAGACCCAGTACTTC,CASSLRTAQETQYF
NA,TRBV18,TRBJ2-3,TRBD2,TGTGCCAGCTCACTCGACCAGGGCGGGAGTAGAACAGATACGCAGTATTTT,CASSLDQGGSRTDTQYF
few,TRBV2,TRBJ1-2,NA,TGTGCCAGCAGTGATGCAGCCGGGTATGGCTACACCTTC,CASSDAAGYGYTF
NA,TRBV28,TRBJ1-5,TRBD1,TGTGCCAGCAGGTCCGGGACAGAAAGAAATCAGCCCCAGCATTTT,CASRSGTERNQPQHF
NA,TRBV7-2,TRBJ2-4,NA,TGTGCCAGCAGTTCGGACTCGTACATTCAGTACTTC,CASSSDSYIQYF
NA,TRBV7-8,TRBJ2-5,TRBD2,TGTGCCAGCAGCTTATCGTCTAGCGGGACCCAAGAGACCCAGTACTTC,CASSLSSSGTQETQYF
NA,TRBV7-2,TRBJ2-3,TRBD1,TGTGCCAGCAGCTTAGGGAATACAGGGGGCCCCTTCACAGATACGCAGTATTTT,CASSLGNTGGPFTDTQYF
NA,TRBV19,TRBJ1-4,NA,TGTGCCAGTAGTGTGACGGGTATTGGGGAAAAACTGTTTTTT,CASSVTGIGEKLFF
NA,TRBV7-9,TRBJ2-5,NA,TGTGCCAGCAGCTTAGCCACAGTAAGGGATGTGACTCAAGAGACCCAGTACTTC,CASSLATVRDVTQETQYF
NA,TRBV7-9,TRBJ2-5,NA,TGTGCCAGCAGCTTATCTGAGTTGGGGACCCAGTACTTC,CASSLSELGTQYF
once,TRBV15,TRBJ1-6,NA,TGTGCCACCAGCAGAGGAGGGGGGGCTAATTCACCCCTCCACTTT,CATSRGGGANSPLHF
NA,TRBV20-1,TRBJ1-4,NA,TGCAGTGCTATGAACAATGAAAAACTGTTTTTT,CSAMNNEKLFF
NA,TRBV7-2,TRBJ1-1,NA,TGTGCCAGCAGGACCGACAGGAACACTGAAGCTTTCTTT,CASRTDRNTEAFF
NA,TRBV5-1,TRBJ1-2,TRBD1,TGCGCCAGCAGCTTGGAGCGGACAGGGGTTGGCTACACCTTC,CASSLERTGVGYTF
NA,TRBV15,TRBJ2-7,NA,TGTGCCACCAGCCCTACCCGTGCGGACTTC,CATSPTRADF
NA,TRBV6-1,TRBJ1-4,NA,TGTGCCAGCAGTGAAAAGCATTCAAACAGGGCCGAAAAACTGTTTTTT,CASSEKHSNRAEKLFF
NA,TRBV7-9,TRBJ2-5,NA,TGTGCCAGCAGACCCGTCCTACAGGAGACCCAGTACTTC,CASRPVLQETQYF
few,TRBV4-1,TRBJ1-2,TRBD1,TGCGCCAGCAGCCAAGCTCAGGGACAGGGGAACTATGGCTACACCTTC,CASSQAQGQGNYGYTF
NA,TRBV5-1,TRBJ2-3,NA,TGCGCCAGCAGCTTCACAGATACGCAGTATTTT,CASSFTDTQYF
NA,TRBV6-6,TRBJ2-3,NA,TGTGCCAGCAGTTACGGTCGGCGGGATAGCACAGATACGCAGTATTTT,CASSYGRRDSTDTQYF
NA,TRBV5-1,TRBJ1-4,TRBD1,TGCGCCAGCAGCTTGGTACAGGGGGATGAAAAACTGTTTTTT,CASSLVQGDEKLFF
few,TRBV18,TRBJ2-7,NA,TGTGCCAGCTCACCCGGGTACGAGCAGTACTTC,CASSPGYEQYF
NA,TRBV5-1,TRBJ2-4,NA,TGCGCCAGCAGCTTACTAGGCTCCCAGGCAGACAAAAACATTCAGTACTTC,CASSLLGSQADKNIQYF
NA,TRBV28,TRBJ2-3,NA,TGTGCCAGCAGCAGCGGACGCCGGGGGCGAGGAGATACGCAGTATTTT,CASSSGRRGRGDTQYF
NA,TRBV5-8,TRBJ2-1,NA,TGTGCCAGCAGCTTCTGGGGATCCGACTACAATGAGCAGTTCTTC,CASSFWGSDYNEQFF
NA,TRBV6-1,TRBJ1-5,NA,TGTGCCAGCAGTGAAATCACAGGGTGGGGTCAGCCCCAGCATTTT,CASSEITGWGQPQHF
NA,TRBV2,TRBJ2-5,NA,TGTGCCAGCATTAGAGGGGGAGAGACCCAGTACTTC,CASIRGGETQYF
NA,TRBV7-6,TRBJ2-3,NA,TGTGCCAGCAGCTTAGGGGGGGCTAGCACAGATACGCAGTATTTT,CASSLGGASTDTQYF
few,TRBV2,TRBJ1-5,TRBD1,TGTGCCAGCACCGAGGACAGGGGCGACCGAAAGCATTTT,CASTEDRGDRKHF
once,TRBV28,TRBJ2-5,NA,TGTGCCAGCAGTTTTAAGGGAGCATTTCAAGAGACCCAGTACTTC,CASSFKGAFQETQYF
NA,TRBV4-3,TRBJ2-1,NA,TGCGCCAGCAGCCAAGATAATAGCTACAATGAGCAGTTCTTC,CASSQDNSYNEQFF
NA,TRBV7-2,TRBJ1-1,NA,TGTGCCAGCACGGTCAAGGAGACGAACACTGAAGCTTTCTTT,CASTVKETNTEAFF
few,TRBV28,TRBJ1-1,NA,TGTGCCAGCGCAGGGAGGACGAACACTGAAGCTTTCTTT,CASAGRTNTEAFF
NA,TRBV29-1,TRBJ2-5,TRBD2,TGCAGCGTTGGCTCCAGCGGGGCCGCAGAGACCCAGTACTTC,CSVGSSGAAETQYF
NA,TRBV28,TRBJ1-2,NA,TGTGCCAGCAGTACTGGGGGCGGAAACTATGGCTACACCTTC,CASSTGGGNYGYTF
NA,TRBV15,TRBJ1-2,NA,TGTGCCACCAGCAGAGATTGGACAGTTAATGGCTACACCTTC,CATSRDWTVNGYTF
NA,TRBV20-1,TRBJ2-7,NA,TGCAGTGCTGGAGCCTACGAGCAGTACTTC,CSAGAYEQYF
NA,TRBV28,TRBJ2-7,TRBD2,TGTGCCAGCAGTTCACTACTAGCGGGGGAACGGAACGAGCAGTACTTC,CASSSLLAGERNEQYF
NA,TRBV18,TRBJ2-3,TRBD2,TGTGCCAGCTCTCTCGGTACGAGCGGGACCCACGTCACAGATACGCAGTATTTT,CASSLGTSGTHVTDTQYF
NA,TRBV28,TRBJ1-2,NA,TGTGCCAGCAGTATAGGGGGGGCAGAGGGCTACACCTTC,CASSIGGAEGYTF
NA,TRBV5-4,TRBJ2-5,TRBD1,TGTGCCAGCAGCGCGACCTCCGGGACAGGGGGATTAGAGACCCAGTACTTC,CASSATSGTGGLETQYF
few,TRBV6-5,TRBJ1-3,NA,TGTGCCAGCAGTGGTAGCAGGGAAGGAAACACCATATATTTT,CASSGSREGNTIYF
NA,TRBV4-1,TRBJ1-1,TRBD1,TGCGCCAGCAGCCACGGGGACAGGAGCATGAACACTGAAGCTTTCTTT,CASSHGDRSMNTEAFF
NA,TRBV2,TRBJ2-3,NA,TGTGCCAGCAGTGGGACTTTGGGACCGACAGATACGCAGTATTTT,CASSGTLGPTDTQYF
NA,TRBV15,TRBJ2-3,NA,TGTGCCACCAGCAGAGAGGGAGATACGCAGTATTTT,CATSREGDTQYF
NA,TRBV6-5,TRBJ2-7,NA,TGTGCCAGCAGCACACCGACTGGAGTGGGCTACGAGCAGTACTTC,CASSTPTGVGYEQYF
NA,TRBV5-1,TRBJ2-1,NA,TGCGCCAGCAGCTTGGTTGGGGGGGCCTGGGATGAGCAGTTCTTC,CASSLVGGAWDEQFF
NA,TRBV2,TRBJ1-1,NA,TGTGCCAGCAGCCCCCCGGGGGGGAGATGGGCTTTCTTT,CASSPPGGRWAFF
once,TRBV10-3,TRBJ1-1,NA,TGTGCCATCAGTGAGGAGAGAGGTGGCACTGAAGCTTTCTTT,CAISEERGGTEAFF
NA,TRBV9,TRBJ2-3,NA,TGTGCCAGCAGCCCCCTGGTGTCCGGCACAGATACGCAGTATTTT,CASSPLVSGTDTQYF